This TCR beta chain was observed in a study of cytomegalovirus exposure and HLA in healthy donors. Looking at the study overall: An analysis done earlier identified roughly 120 million unique TCR beta sequences from roughly 190 million T cells.

PCR used 60 Vbeta primers and 13 Jbeta primers. Profiling relied on immunoSEQ multiplex PCR, and the TCRdb table lists in-frame clones only, not all of them. Among about 88,000 clones listed, over 80% were seen once. Study results and limitations: Within an earlier analysis, most TCR beta V segments proved productive either about 87% or about 30% of the time. When a later analysis was performed, an Asian-associated ancestry cluster reportedly had fewer N-insertions than the roughly 700-donor mean. Among TCR beta chains, those listed as cytomegalovirus-associated numbered over 150.

CDR3 length equals 15 residues. Germline-derived CDR1 and CDR2 are MDHEN and SYDVKM. With 1 base clipped from V and 3 bases from J, the junction kept 4 bases outside the gene matches. The sample holds a few counts of this clone. What it recognizes is unknown. The clonotype comes from a man aged 18 to 29 in good health and CMV-seronegative. The sample comprised PBMCs. This sequence joins TRBV28 and TRBJ2-5; TRBD2 matches 8 bases. In DNA, the CDR3 is TGTGCCAGCAGTTTATTCGTCGGGGGGGAAGAGACCCAGTACTTC. Translating it yields CASSLFVGGEETQYF.